The 21 T cell receptor beta chains below were found in one sample sequenced in a study of CD8+ T cells in alopecia areata. Extraction and reverse transcription of RNA yielded cDNA as the sequencing template. Generated by immunoSEQ multiplex PCR, the TCRdb table keeps only in-frame clones and is missing some. The sample lists hundreds of thousands of clones; more than 45% were seen once. The treatment was: oral pan-JAK inhibitor, 5-10 mg twice daily. The starting material was CD4+ T cells sorted from blood, obtained at week 24, from a patient treated with tofacitinib. Source of these receptors: a human donor with alopecia areata.

In its sample, this clone was seen once. The chain links TRBV30 to TRBJ1-1, with D unclear. With 4 bases removed from V and 5 bases from J, the gap between germline ends came to 11 bases. This CDR3 contains 12 residues. Germline V lookup: CDR1 GTSNPN, CDR2 SVGIG (reference sequence). CDR3 in amino acids: CAWKEAETEAFF. CDR3 nucleotides: TGTGCCTGGAAGGAAGCTGAGACTGAAGCTTTCTTT.

Concerning this clone itself: The same CDR3 also results from other DNA sequences found in this sample. This sequence joins TRBV29-1 and TRBJ1-1; D might be TRBD1 (5 bases). V lost 5 bases, J lost 7 bases, and 11 bases lay in between. The CDR3 is 11 amino acids. The germline V gene encodes CDR1 SQVTM and CDR2 ANQGSEA. In DNA form, the CDR3 reads TGCAGCGTTCGAACGGGGCTTGAAGCTTTCTTT. This sequence encodes CSVRTGLEAFF.

This clone came up a few times. CDR3 protein: CASSLDRGSTDTQYF. CDR3 sequence (DNA): TGTGCCAGCAGCTTAGACAGGGGGAGCACAGATACGCAGTATTTT. The chain joins TRBV11-1 to TRBJ2-3, with 8 bases lining up with TRBD1. The germline CDR1 and CDR2 sequences are SGHAT and FQDESV (reference sequence). The V segment lost 1 base and the J segment 0 bases; nucleotides outside the gene matches: 0. The CDR3 is 15 amino acids.

The chain combines TRBV9 with TRBJ1-6, with 8 bases lining up with TRBD1. Looked up from germline, CDR1 is SGDLS and CDR2 is YYNGEE. The CDR3 runs to 14 residues. V was pared by 3 bases and J by 7 bases, with 3 bases of the junction left unmatched. The CDR3 reads CASSATGANSPLHF. CDR3 sequence (DNA): TGTGCCAGCAGCGCGACAGGGGCGAATTCACCCCTCCACTTT.

The chain employs TRBV25-1 and TRBJ1-2; D unresolved. Per the germline V gene, CDR1 is MGHDK and CDR2 is SYGVNS. This CDR3 contains 12 residues. Trimming took 5 bases from V and 4 from J, leaving 8 bases between them. CDR3 in amino acids: CASSLSVYGYTF. CDR3 DNA sequence: TGTGCCAGCAGTTTGTCGGTCTATGGCTACACCTTC.

The rearrangement uses TRBV4-1 and TRBJ2-1, with 11 bases identical to TRBD1. CDR1 and CDR2 (germline): MGHRA, YSYEKL. V gave up 4 bases and J gave up 15 bases; unmatched junction bases: 14. This CDR3 is 15 amino acids long. Written as DNA, the CDR3 is TGCGCCAGCAGCCTTCCCGGGACAGGGGGGCGGAGTTGGTTCTTC. Protein sequence: CASSLPGTGGRSWFF.

This clone was seen a few times. This sequence joins TRBV5-4 and TRBJ2-6, with TRBD1 matching 10 bases. The CDR3 loop spans 17 amino acids. Germline V lookup: CDR1 SGHNT, CDR2 YYREEE (reference sequence). Unmatched junction bases numbered 4, after V lost 2 bases and J lost 2 bases. The CDR3, as DNA: TGTGCCAGCAGCTTCGGACAGGGGGAAGCTGGGGCCAACGTCCTGACTTTC. This sequence encodes CASSFGQGEAGANVLTF.

This clone appeared a few times. The V call is TRBV29-1, the J call TRBJ1-1, with TRBD1 as a possible D gene (5 bases). V lost 8 bases to trimming and J lost 0 bases, with 10 bases between them. Germline-derived CDR1 and CDR2 are SQVTM and ANQGSEA. The CDR3 length is 12 residues. CDR3: CSTCRVNTEAFF. The CDR3, as DNA: TGCAGCACATGCAGGGTGAACACTGAAGCTTTCTTT.

This clone was seen a handful of times. This chain joins TRBV7-2 and TRBJ2-2; D unresolved. V dropped 3 bases and J dropped 4 bases, with 9 bases sitting between them. CDR3 length: 14 residues. The V gene's germline CDR1 is SGHTA and CDR2 FQGNSA. CDR3 loop: CASSFRTVTGELFF. The CDR3 bases are TGTGCCAGCAGCTTCAGGACGGTCACCGGGGAGCTGTTTTTT.

The chain combines TRBV29-1 with TRBJ1-2; unclear D gene. The CDR3 loop spans 12 amino acids. The germline gives CDR1 SQVTM, CDR2 ANQGSEA. With 6 bases removed from V and 4 bases from J, the gap between germline ends came to 12 bases. This CDR3 is CSVRSASYGYTF. In DNA, the CDR3 is TGCAGCGTCCGCTCCGCCTCCTATGGCTACACCTTC.

The rearrangement joins TRBV2 to TRBJ2-1; 9 bases fit TRBD1. The CDR3 covers 11 residues. In germline, CDR1 is SNHLY, CDR2 FYNNEI. V lost 6 bases and J lost 15; bases outside the gene matches: 6. CDR3 sequence reads: CASSPGTGWFF. CDR3 DNA: TGTGCCAGCAGCCCCGGGACAGGGTGGTTCTTC.

As to this clone: The sample contains more than one DNA sequence encoding this CDR3. The CDR3 coding sequence is TGTGCCAGCAGCGTAGCGGGGAACACCGGGGAGCTGTTTTTT. Its translation: CASSVAGNTGELFF. This chain links TRBV9 with TRBJ2-2; D is undetermined. Germline V lookup: CDR1 SGDLS, CDR2 YYNGEE. The CDR3 covers 14 residues. V gave up 0 bases and J gave up 1 base, with 4 bases separating them. The complete variable domain, with remaining parts taken from reference TRBV9 and TRBJ2-2, reads DSGVTQTPKHLITATGQRVTLRCSPRSGDLSVYWYQQSLDQGLQFLIQYYNGEERAKGNILERFSAQQFPDLHSELNLSSLELGDSALYFCASSVAGNTGELFFGEGSRLTVL.

The chain couples TRBV27 to TRBJ2-2, with 7 bases fitting TRBD1. This CDR3 spans 15 amino acids. The germline V gene has CDR1 MNHEY and CDR2 SMNVEV (reference sequence). J lost 4 bases, V lost 2 bases, and 4 bases had no gene match. The CDR3, as DNA: TGTGCCAGCAGTTTAACGGGACAGACCACCGGGGAGCTGTTTTTT. This codes for CASSLTGQTTGELFF.

The chain combines TRBV28 with TRBJ2-7; TRBD1 matches at 9 bases. CDR1 and CDR2 from the germline V gene are MDHEN and SYDVKM. The CDR3 sequence is 14 residues long. V was pared by 3 bases and J by 3 bases, with 3 bases of the junction left unmatched. This CDR3 reads CASSLGTGYYEQYF. In DNA form, the CDR3 reads TGTGCCAGCAGTTTGGGGACAGGGTACTACGAGCAGTACTTC.

About this clone itself: This CDR3 is also generated by other DNA sequences in the sample. This sequence joins TRBV30 and TRBJ1-5; TRBD1 is a possible D gene (5 bases). Germline values: CDR1 GTSNPN, CDR2 SVGIG (reference sequence). The V end was cut by 0 bases, the J end by 4 bases, with 10 bases between. CDR3 length: 14 residues. Written as DNA, the CDR3 is TGTGCCTGGAGTGTACCATCAGGGAATCAGCCCCAGCATTTT. Translating gives CAWSVPSGNQPQHF.

V gene TRBV29-1 combines with J gene TRBJ1-2; no definite D call. V was cut by 3 bases and J by 8 bases, with 19 bases left in between. The germline gives CDR1 SQVTM, CDR2 ANQGSEA. The CDR3 length is 14 residues. The DNA of the CDR3 is TGCAGCGTTGACAGCCTCTTATCCCCTGGGGGCTACACCTTC. Translation: CSVDSLLSPGGYTF.

The chain is built from TRBV28 and TRBJ1-5; a weak D match, TRBD1 (5 bases). This CDR3 is 15 amino acids long. Germline CDR1 reads MDHEN; CDR2 reads SYDVKM. Trimming shortened V by 4 bases and J by 7 bases, and 17 bases separated the two germline ends. The CDR3, as DNA: TGTGCCAGCAGTTCCATGGGGGTCCCGAGCCAGCCCCAGCATTTT. Translating it yields CASSSMGVPSQPQHF.

The chain links TRBV30 to TRBJ1-6, with D perhaps matching TRBD1 (5 bases). The CDR3 consists of 17 residues. Germline assignment: CDR1 GTSNPN and CDR2 SVGIG (reference sequence). Trimming shortened V by 0 bases and J by 7 bases, and 19 bases separated the two germline ends. The DNA for the CDR3 is TGTGCCTGGAGTGTACCAGTTGGGACCTACCACAATTCACCCCTCCACTTT. Its translation: CAWSVPVGTYHNSPLHF.

The chain employs TRBV29-1 and TRBJ1-1; TRBD1 aligns across 7 bases. This CDR3 spans 12 amino acids. V lost 7 bases to trimming and J lost 3 bases; unmatched junction nucleotides: 5. Germline assignment: CDR1 SQVTM and CDR2 ANQGSEA. The CDR3 loop is CSAGGVDTEAFF. CDR3 sequence (DNA): TGCAGCGCAGGGGGGGTGGACACTGAAGCTTTCTTT.

J is TRBJ2-7 and V is TRBV10-3; TRBD1 might be the D (6 bases). The V and J ends lost 8 bases and 2 bases respectively, with 13 bases between them. The CDR3 is made up of 13 amino acids. Germline values: CDR1 ENHRY, CDR2 SYGVKD. CDR3 sequence: CAILGQLTYEQYF. CDR3 sequence (DNA): TGTGCCATCCTCGGACAGCTAACCTACGAGCAGTACTTC.

This rearrangement joins TRBV7-2 to TRBJ1-5; TRBD1 might be the D (6 bases). In germline, CDR1 is SGHTA, CDR2 FQGNSA. The CDR3 length is 16 residues. Trimming took 5 bases from V and 1 from J, leaving 15 bases between them. The CDR3 is CASSPPGHRSNQPQHF. CDR3 DNA: TGTGCCAGCAGCCCTCCGGGACACCGAAGCAATCAGCCCCAGCATTTT.